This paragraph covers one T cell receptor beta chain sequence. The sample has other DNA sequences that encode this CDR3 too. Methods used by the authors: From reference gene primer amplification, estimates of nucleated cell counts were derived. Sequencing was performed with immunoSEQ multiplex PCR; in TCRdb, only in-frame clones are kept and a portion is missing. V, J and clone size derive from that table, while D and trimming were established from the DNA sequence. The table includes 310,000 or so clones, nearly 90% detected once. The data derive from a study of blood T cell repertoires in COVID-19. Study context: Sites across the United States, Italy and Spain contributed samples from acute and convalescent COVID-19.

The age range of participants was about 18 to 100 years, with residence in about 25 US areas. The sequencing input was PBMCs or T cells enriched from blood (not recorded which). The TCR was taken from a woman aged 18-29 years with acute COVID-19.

CDR3 loop: CAWSVSSNQPQHF. The CDR3 nucleotides read TGTGCCTGGAGTGTCAGTAGCAATCAGCCCCAGCATTTT. V is TRBV30 and J is TRBJ1-5; D remains unclear. Per the germline V gene, CDR1 is GTSNPN and CDR2 is SVGIG (reference sequence). The CDR3 totals 13 residues. Trimming left V 0 bases short and J 0 bases short, with 3 bases between.